This T cell receptor beta chain was identified during a study of blood T cell repertoires in COVID-19. The wider study: Specimens from acute and convalescent COVID-19 originated in the United States, Italy and Spain.

The data were produced by immunoSEQ multiplex PCR, yet TCRdb's version contains in-frame clones alone and is incomplete. This sample has some 270,000 clones, with about 80% found just once. Losses at the gene ends were 8 bases for V and 9 bases for J; bases not matched to a gene: 5. This CDR3 comprises 12 residues. Per germline, CDR1 MNHEY and CDR2 SVGAGI. This TCR was recovered from a person aged 70 to 85 with COVID-19, enrolled during active disease. This chain joins TRBV6-5 and TRBJ2-7; the match to TRBD1 covers 12 bases. Specimen: peripheral blood. CDR3 nucleotides: TGTGCCAGCCGCGGGACAGGGGGCCGGCAGTACTTC. This translates into CASRGTGGRQYF.